Presented here are 13 T cell receptor beta chains from one specimen sequenced in a study of PD-1 blockade in classical Hodgkin lymphoma. Generated by immunoSEQ multiplex PCR, the TCRdb table keeps only in-frame clones and is missing some. The table records some 93,000 clones, 80% to 95% of them present only once. Each patient experienced a relapse that followed autologous stem cell transplantation, and brentuximab vedotin exposure varied. The source was peripheral blood mononuclear cells (PBMCs), collected at baseline. These receptors originate from a human donor with classical Hodgkin lymphoma.

This chain joins TRBV5-4 and TRBJ1-2, with D possibly TRBD1 on 6 matching bases. Trimming shortened V by 4 bases and J by 0 bases, and 10 bases separated the two germline ends. CDR1 SGHNT and CDR2 YYREEE come from the germline V gene (reference sequence). This CDR3 has 14 amino acids. The CDR3, as DNA: TGTGCCAGCAGCGGGGGCAGCCCTAACTATGGCTACACCTTC. Translating it yields CASSGGSPNYGYTF.

This clone was picked up many times. The V gene is TRBV5-6, the J gene TRBJ2-7, with 7 bases lining up with TRBD1. The J segment lost 6 bases and the V segment lost 4 bases, leaving 7 bases of the junction unmatched. The length of the CDR3 is 13 residues. CDR1 and CDR2 (germline): SGHDT, YYEEEE. The CDR3 nucleotides read TGTGCCAGCAGCGGACGACAGGGACGCGAGCAGTACTTC. It yields the protein CASSGRQGREQYF.

This clone has a handful of counts. The chain recombines TRBV14 with TRBJ2-7, with 8 bases identical to TRBD1. Germline V CDR1 and CDR2: SGHDN, FVKESK. CDR3 length: 15 residues. The V and J ends lost 4 bases and 1 base, in that order; junction bases with no gene match: 6. For the CDR3, the DNA is TGTGCCAGCAGCCGCGGACAGGGAAAGTCCTACGAGCAGTACTTC. As protein: CASSRGQGKSYEQYF.

This clone is a singleton in its sample. The V call is TRBV28, the J call TRBJ1-1; no clear D gene. Between the trimmed V and J ends, which lost 8 bases and 5 bases, there was a span of 9 bases. The CDR3 spans 11 residues. Germline V gives CDR1 MDHEN, CDR2 SYDVKM. The DNA for the CDR3 is TGTGCCAGCGAGGGCGTGACTGAAGCTTTCTTT. As protein: CASEGVTEAFF.

The rearrangement joins TRBV9 to TRBJ2-4, with D possibly TRBD2 on 6 matching bases. The CDR3 is 17 residues long. V gave up 3 bases and J gave up 1 base, with 17 bases separating them. Germline V gene sequence: CDR1 SGDLS, CDR2 YYNGEE. CDR3 sequence (DNA): TGTGCCAGCAGCGACGAGGAGGGCCGTTTGGCCAAAAACATTCAGTACTTC. Protein sequence: CASSDEEGRLAKNIQYF.

The chain is built from TRBV5-1 and TRBJ2-2, with 7 bases matching TRBD1. The germline gives CDR1 SGHRS, CDR2 YFSETQ. Trimming cost V 1 base and J 5 bases; bases outside gene matches: 8. The CDR3 totals 16 residues. In DNA, the CDR3 is TGCGCCAGCAGCTTGATAGGGGGCGCGGAGACCGGGGAGCTGTTTTTT. Its protein product is CASSLIGGAETGELFF.

The chain recombines TRBV2 with TRBJ2-1, with 7 positions matching TRBD2. The V gene end was trimmed by 8 bases and the J gene end by 5 bases; junction bases not matched to a gene: 12. Germline CDR1 reads SNHLY; CDR2 reads FYNNEI. The CDR3 length is 15 residues. The CDR3, as DNA: TGTGCCAGCTTCCTGAAAGATGCGGGAGACAATGAGCAGTTCTTC. Protein product: CASFLKDAGDNEQFF.

V gene TRBV7-6 combines with J gene TRBJ2-3; 8 bases agree with TRBD2. With 3 bases clipped from V and 5 bases from J, the junction kept 4 bases outside the gene matches. CDR1 SGHVS and CDR2 FNYEAQ come from the germline V gene. This CDR3 is built from 14 residues. The CDR3 sequence is CASSFSGRRDTQYF. The CDR3 bases are TGTGCCAGCAGCTTCAGCGGGAGAAGAGATACGCAGTATTTT.

The chain carries TRBV27 and TRBJ2-2, with 8 bases that match TRBD1. Germline V lookup: CDR1 MNHEY, CDR2 SMNVEV (reference sequence). Trimming removed 6 bases from V and 7 bases from J; junction bases left unmatched: 7. This CDR3 comprises 14 residues. The CDR3: CASSLDRGGGELFF. CDR3 coding DNA: TGTGCCAGCAGCCTAGACAGGGGTGGCGGGGAGCTGTTTTTT.

J is TRBJ1-2 and V is TRBV9; D not certain. This CDR3 comprises 12 residues. Germline V lookup: CDR1 SGDLS, CDR2 YYNGEE. The ends were cut back, 0 bases at V and 2 bases at J, with 2 bases in the middle. The CDR3 is CASSVVNYGYTF. DNA for the CDR3: TGTGCCAGCAGCGTAGTAAACTATGGCTACACCTTC.

The V call is TRBV19, the J call TRBJ1-1; the D is unclear. Trimming stripped 3 bases from V and 0 bases from J, with 5 bases between. Germline loops: CDR1 LNHDA, CDR2 SQIVND (reference sequence). The CDR3 runs 13 residues. The CDR3 is CASSILMNTEAFF. As DNA, the CDR3 is TGTGCCAGTAGTATTCTCATGAACACTGAAGCTTTCTTT.

The rearrangement joins TRBV4-2 to TRBJ1-2; D gene uncertain. Trimming pared 0 bases from V and 5 bases from J, leaving 7 bases between. The length of the CDR3 is 13 residues. Germline-derived CDR1 and CDR2 are LGHNA and YNFKEQ. In DNA, the CDR3 is TGTGCCAGCAGCCAAGAGGTCCGGTATGGCTACACCTTC. The encoded protein is CASSQEVRYGYTF.

This rearrangement joins TRBV28 to TRBJ2-6; D might be TRBD1 (5 bases). Trimming shortened V by 6 bases and J by 10 bases, and 19 bases separated the two germline ends. CDR1 is MDHEN and CDR2 is SYDVKM in the germline V gene. The length of the CDR3 is 15 residues. This chain's CDR3 is CASRGHHKGKNVLTF. DNA for the CDR3: TGTGCCAGCAGGGGCCACCATAAGGGGAAAAACGTCCTGACTTTC.